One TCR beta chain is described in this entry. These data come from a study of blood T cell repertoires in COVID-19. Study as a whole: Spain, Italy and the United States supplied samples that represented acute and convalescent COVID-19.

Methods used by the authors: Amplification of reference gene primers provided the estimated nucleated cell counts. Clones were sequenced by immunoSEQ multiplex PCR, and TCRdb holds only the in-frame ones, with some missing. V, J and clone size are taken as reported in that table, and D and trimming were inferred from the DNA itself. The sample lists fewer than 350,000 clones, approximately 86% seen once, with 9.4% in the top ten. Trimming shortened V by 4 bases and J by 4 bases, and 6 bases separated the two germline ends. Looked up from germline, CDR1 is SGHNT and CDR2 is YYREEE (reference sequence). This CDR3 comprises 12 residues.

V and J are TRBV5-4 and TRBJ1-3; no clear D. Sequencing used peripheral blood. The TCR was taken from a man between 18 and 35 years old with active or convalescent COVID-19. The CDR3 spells CASSPGGNTIYF. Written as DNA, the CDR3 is TGTGCCAGCAGCCCGGGGGGAAACACCATATATTTT.